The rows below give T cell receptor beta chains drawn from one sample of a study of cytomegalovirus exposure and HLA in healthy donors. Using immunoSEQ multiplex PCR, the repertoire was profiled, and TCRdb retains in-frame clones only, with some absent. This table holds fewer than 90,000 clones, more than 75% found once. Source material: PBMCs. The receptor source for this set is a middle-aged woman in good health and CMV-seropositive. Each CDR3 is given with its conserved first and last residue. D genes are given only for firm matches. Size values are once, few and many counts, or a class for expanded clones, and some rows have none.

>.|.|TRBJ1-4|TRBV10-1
TGCGCCAGCAGTGACCCGGGGGGAAAACTGTTTTTT
CASSDPGGKLFF
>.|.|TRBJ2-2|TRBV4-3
TGCGCCAGCAGCCAAGATCTCGGTGGACATCCCGGGGAGCTGTTTTTT
CASSQDLGGHPGELFF
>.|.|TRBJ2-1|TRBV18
TGTGCCAGCTCACCAGGGGCAACGCTAGAAAGTAATGAGCAGTTCTTC
CASSPGATLESNEQFF
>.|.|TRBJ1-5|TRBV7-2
TGTGCCAGCAGCTCGGTACACAGGGTGGATCAGCCCCAGCATTTT
CASSSVHRVDQPQHF
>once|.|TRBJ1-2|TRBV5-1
TGCGCCAGCAGCTTAAATCAGGGACTTGGCTATGGCTACACCTTC
CASSLNQGLGYGYTF
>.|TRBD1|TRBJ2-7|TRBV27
TGTGCCAGCAGTCCGCGGGGACAGGTATACGAGCAGTACTTC
CASSPRGQVYEQYF
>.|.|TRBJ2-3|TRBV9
TGTGCCAGCAGCCCTCGGGAATACACAGATACGCAGTATTTT
CASSPREYTDTQYF
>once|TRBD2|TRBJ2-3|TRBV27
TGTGCCAGCAGTTTCAAGGGACTAGCGGGACTCACAGATACGCAGTATTTT
CASSFKGLAGLTDTQYF
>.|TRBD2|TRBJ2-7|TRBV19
TGTGCCAGTAGTGGGGGCGGACTAGCCTATTCCTACGAGCAGTACTTC
CASSGGGLAYSYEQYF
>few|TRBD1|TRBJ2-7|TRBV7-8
TGTGCCAGCAGCTCTGGACCATATTACCCCAGGGACAGGGCTTCCGAGCAGTACTTC
CASSSGPYYPRDRASEQYF
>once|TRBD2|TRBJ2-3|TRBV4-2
TGTGCCAGCAGCCAAGATGGGGGCTGGCGGGGGGGAACAGATACGCAGTATTTT
CASSQDGGWRGGTDTQYF
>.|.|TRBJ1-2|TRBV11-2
TGTGCCAGCAGCTTAGCAGGGCTCTATGGCTACACCTTC
CASSLAGLYGYTF
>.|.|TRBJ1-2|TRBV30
TGTGCCTGGAGTGTACGGGGGGGCAACTATGGCTACACCTTC
CAWSVRGGNYGYTF
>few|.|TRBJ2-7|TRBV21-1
TGTGCCAGCAGTCAGGGGGGTGCCTACGAGCAGTACTTC
CASSQGGAYEQYF
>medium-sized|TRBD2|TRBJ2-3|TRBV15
TGTGCCACCAGCAGAGATACGTTAGCGGGAGCACCCACAGATACGCAGTATTTT
CATSRDTLAGAPTDTQYF
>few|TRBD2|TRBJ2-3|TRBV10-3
TGTGCCATCAGTGAGGGCCTTAGCGGGGGGGAGGGACCGCAGTATTTT
CAISEGLSGGEGPQYF
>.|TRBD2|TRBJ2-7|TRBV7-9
TGTGCGCTAGCGGGAGGGAGATACGAGCAGTACTTC
CALAGGRYEQYF
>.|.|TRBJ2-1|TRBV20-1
TGCAGTTCCTCCGGTCTTGAGCAGTTCTTC
CSSSGLEQFF
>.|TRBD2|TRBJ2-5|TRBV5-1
TGCGCCAGCAGCTTGGTCGGGGGGGATCAAGAGACCCAGTACTTC
CASSLVGGDQETQYF
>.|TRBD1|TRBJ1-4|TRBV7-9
TGTGCCAGCAGCTTATCCGGACAGGGATTAATGAAGAAACTGTTTTTT
CASSLSGQGLMKKLFF
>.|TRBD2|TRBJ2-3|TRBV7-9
TGTGCCAGCAGCTTAGGGCTAGCGGGAGGAGGGGGACCCACAGATACGCAGTATTTT
CASSLGLAGGGGPTDTQYF
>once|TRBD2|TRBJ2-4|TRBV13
TGTGCCAGCAGCTTAGGCCCTAGCGGGAGTTTGACCAAAAACATTCAGTACTTC
CASSLGPSGSLTKNIQYF
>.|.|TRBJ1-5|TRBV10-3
TGTGCCATCTCATCCGGCGGGCCCGGAAGTGGCGGTCCCCAGCATTTT
CAISSGGPGSGGPQHF
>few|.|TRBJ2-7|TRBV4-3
TGCGCCAGCAGCCAAGCCCCCTTACCGCAGGGGGAGCAGTACTTC
CASSQAPLPQGEQYF
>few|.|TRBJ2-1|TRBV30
TGTGCCTGGAGTGGCCTGCGGGAGCAGTTCTTC
CAWSGLREQFF
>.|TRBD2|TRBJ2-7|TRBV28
TGTGCCAGCAGCCCGTGGACTAGCGGGAACGCTAGAGAGCAGTACTTC
CASSPWTSGNAREQYF
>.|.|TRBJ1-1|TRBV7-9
TGTGCCAGCAGCCTCTCCGGGACTGAAGCTTTCTTT
CASSLSGTEAFF
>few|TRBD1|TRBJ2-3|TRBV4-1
TGCGCCAGCAGCCACATAGGACGAGACAGGGGGAGAGATACGCAGTATTTT
CASSHIGRDRGRDTQYF
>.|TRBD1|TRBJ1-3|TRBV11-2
TGTGCCAGCGGACACATTGGACAGGGTAGAAACACCATATATTTT
CASGHIGQGRNTIYF
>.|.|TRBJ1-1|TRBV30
TGTGCCTGGAGTGTACTCCGACAGTCTGAAGCTTTCTTT
CAWSVLRQSEAFF
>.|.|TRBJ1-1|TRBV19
TGTGCCAGTAGTGGAGTAAGAAACACTGAAGCTTTCTTT
CASSGVRNTEAFF
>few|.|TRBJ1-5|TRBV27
TGTGCCAGCAGTTTCAGGCCCTATCAGCCCCAGCATTTT
CASSFRPYQPQHF
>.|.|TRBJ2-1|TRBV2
TGTGCCAGCAGTGGCGCGGGGTGGCAGTTCTTC
CASSGAGWQFF
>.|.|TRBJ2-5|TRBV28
TGTGCCAGCAGTTTATTGGGGGGTGGAGAGACCCAGTACTTC
CASSLLGGGETQYF
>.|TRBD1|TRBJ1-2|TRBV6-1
TGTGCCAGCAGTGAAGTCAGGGGGTCTGGCTACACCTTC
CASSEVRGSGYTF
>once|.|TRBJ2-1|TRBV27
TGTGCCAGCAGTTCCCCGCACAGCCCCTACAATGAGCAGTTCTTC
CASSSPHSPYNEQFF
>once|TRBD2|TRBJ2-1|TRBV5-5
TGTGCCAGCAGCTCCCCTAGTAGCGGGCCTTCCAATGAGCAGTTCTTC
CASSSPSSGPSNEQFF
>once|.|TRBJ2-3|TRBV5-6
TGTGCCAGCAGCTTGGCCGAGGCACCCGAGGAGTATTTT
CASSLAEAPEEYF
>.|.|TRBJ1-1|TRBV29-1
TGCAGCGCTGTCCTCGGGAACACTGAAGCTTTCTTT
CSAVLGNTEAFF
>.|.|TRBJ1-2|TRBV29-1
TGCAGCGTTGAAGTTCCTCCAGGGGCCTATGGCTACACCTTC
CSVEVPPGAYGYTF
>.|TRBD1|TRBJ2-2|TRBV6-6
TGTGCCAGCAGTTCCAGACAGGGGGTGGACACCGGGGAGCTGTTTTTT
CASSSRQGVDTGELFF
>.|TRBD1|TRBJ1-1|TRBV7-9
TGTGCCAGCAGCTTAGTAGGAGACAGGGGATGGGGCACTGAAGCTTTCTTT
CASSLVGDRGWGTEAFF
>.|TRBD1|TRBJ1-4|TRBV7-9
TGTGCCAGCATCAACCTCGTAGGGGGCATAGAGAAAAATGAAAAACTGTTTTTT
CASINLVGGIEKNEKLFF
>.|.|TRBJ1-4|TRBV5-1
TGCGCCAGCAGCACGGACAACAATGAAAAACTGTTTTTT
CASSTDNNEKLFF
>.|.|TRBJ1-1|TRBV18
TGTGCCAGCTCACCAGGTAGCACTGAAGCTTTCTTT
CASSPGSTEAFF
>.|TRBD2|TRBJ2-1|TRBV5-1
TGCGCCAGCAGCTTGGGCGGGGGGGCGAACAATGAGCAGTTCTTC
CASSLGGGANNEQFF
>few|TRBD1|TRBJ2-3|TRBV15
TGTGCCACCAGCACAAGGACAGGGAGGACAGATACGCAGTATTTT
CATSTRTGRTDTQYF
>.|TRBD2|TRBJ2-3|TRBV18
TGTGCCAGCTCATCAAACAGTGCGGGGGGCACAGATACGCAGTATTTT
CASSSNSAGGTDTQYF
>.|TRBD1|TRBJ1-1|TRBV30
TGTGCCTGGAACATTGGACAGGGACTTGAAGCTTTCTTT
CAWNIGQGLEAFF
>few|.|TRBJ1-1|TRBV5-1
TGCGCCAGCAGCTTGGGGGGGGTTTCTACTGAAGCTTTCTTT
CASSLGGVSTEAFF
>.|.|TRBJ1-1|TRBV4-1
TGCGCCAGCAGCGAAGTCCGGGGAGAAAACACTGAAGCTTTCTTT
CASSEVRGENTEAFF